These T cell receptor beta chains were read from a single sample in a study of T-cell reconstitution after alpha-beta-depleted transplantation in children. TCRdb redid the calling of the PCR reads with MiXCR, one entry per CDR3 protein. The sample records more than 150,000 distinct CDR3 sequences, roughly 15% being singletons. Sequenced material: PBMCs from the stem cell graft donor, taken from the stem cell graft. Source of these receptors: a human donor who donated a stem cell graft to a child with acute lymphoblastic leukemia. CDR3s include the opening cysteine and the closing phenylalanine or tryptophan. D genes are given only for firm matches. Clone size appears in some rows only: once, few, many, or a class for an expanded clone.

V: TRBV5-1; D: -; J: TRBJ2-1; size: many; DNA: TGCGCCAGCAGCTTACCCGGGGGACCGGGGAATGAGCAGTTCTTC; CDR3: CASSLPGGPGNEQFF
V: TRBV12-3/TRBV12-4; D: -; J: TRBJ2-7; size: many; DNA: TGTGCCAGCAGGATCTACGAGCAGTACTTC; CDR3: CASRIYEQYF
V: TRBV7-2; D: TRBD1; J: TRBJ2-2; size: many; DNA: TGTGCCAGCAGCTTAGTTGGGACAGCCACCGGGGAGCTGTTTTTT; CDR3: CASSLVGTATGELFF
V: TRBV28; D: TRBD1; J: TRBJ1-5; size: -; DNA: TGTGCCAGCAGTTTTAGGACAGGGGCTACCAATCAGCCCCAGCATTTT; CDR3: CASSFRTGATNQPQHF
V: TRBV5-1; D: -; J: TRBJ2-4; size: few; DNA: TGCGCCAGCAGCTCGGGCCATCTAGCGGCCAAAAACATTCAGTACTTC; CDR3: CASSSGHLAAKNIQYF
V: TRBV5-1; D: -; J: TRBJ2-3; size: many; DNA: TGCGCCAGCAGCTCCGAAAGCCCCACAGATACGCAGTATTTT; CDR3: CASSSESPTDTQYF
V: TRBV12-3/TRBV12-4; D: TRBD1; J: TRBJ2-2; size: many; DNA: TGTGCCAGCAGTTCTGGACAGGGGACCACCGGGGAGCTGTTTTTT; CDR3: CASSSGQGTTGELFF
V: TRBV7-9; D: TRBD2; J: TRBJ2-5; size: few; DNA: TGTGCCAGCAGCTACCGGCCACTAGCGGGAGAGACAGAGACCCAGTACTTC; CDR3: CASSYRPLAGETETQYF
V: TRBV29-1; D: TRBD2; J: TRBJ2-3; size: many; DNA: TGCAGCGTTTCCCCAGCGGGATTCGACACAGATACGCAGTATTTT; CDR3: CSVSPAGFDTDTQYF
V: TRBV20-1; D: -; J: TRBJ2-7; size: many; DNA: TGCAGTGCTAGGCCTACCCAATCCCCCCTTACGGTACAGGATACCTACGAGCAGTACTTC; CDR3: CSARPTQSPLTVQDTYEQYF
V: TRBV20-1; D: TRBD2; J: TRBJ2-1; size: many; DNA: TGCAGTGCTAGAGATTACGCCGGGAGGATGAATGAGCAGTTCTTC; CDR3: CSARDYAGRMNEQFF
V: TRBV9; D: -; J: TRBJ2-1; size: many; DNA: TGTGCCAGCAGCGGTATTGCGGTAGGCTCCTACAATGAGCAGTTCTTC; CDR3: CASSGIAVGSYNEQFF
V: TRBV7-9; D: TRBD1; J: TRBJ1-4; size: many; DNA: TGTGCCAGCAGCGTAACCACAGGGGGGAATGAAAAACTGTTTTTT; CDR3: CASSVTTGGNEKLFF
V: TRBV7-2; D: -; J: TRBJ1-3; size: many; DNA: TGTGCCAGCAGCGCCCTCGGGTTCTCTGGAAACACCATATATTTT; CDR3: CASSALGFSGNTIYF
V: TRBV20-1; D: -; J: TRBJ2-7; size: many; DNA: TGCAGTGCTAGTTTACAGAAAAACATATACGAGCAGTACTTC; CDR3: CSASLQKNIYEQYF
V: TRBV6-2/TRBV6-3; D: TRBD2; J: TRBJ2-5; size: many; DNA: TGTGCCAGCAGAAAAGGGTCCGGGAGGCACCAAGAGACCCAGTACTTC; CDR3: CASRKGSGRHQETQYF
V: TRBV10-3; D: -; J: TRBJ2-3; size: many; DNA: TGTGCCATCAGTGTAGGAAGCACAGATACGCAGTATTTT; CDR3: CAISVGSTDTQYF
V: TRBV30; D: -; J: TRBJ1-1; size: -; DNA: TGTGCCCGAACCCTGGGGACTGAAGCTTTCTTT; CDR3: CARTLGTEAFF
V: TRBV7-2; D: -; J: TRBJ1-4; size: many; DNA: TGTGCCAGCAGCCCGGACTCAGGGAAAAAACTGTTTTTT; CDR3: CASSPDSGKKLFF
V: TRBV20-1; D: -; J: TRBJ2-2; size: many; DNA: TGCAGTGCTAGAGATTCAGGGTACGGGGAGCTGTTTTTT; CDR3: CSARDSGYGELFF
V: TRBV7-8; D: TRBD2; J: TRBJ2-3; size: many; DNA: TGTGCCAGCAGCTTAGGGGCTAGCGGGAGCACAGATACGCAGTATTTT; CDR3: CASSLGASGSTDTQYF
V: TRBV5-5; D: -; J: TRBJ1-1; size: many; DNA: TGTGCCAGCAGCCCAAGGACACTTGGCACTGAAGCTTTCTTT; CDR3: CASSPRTLGTEAFF
V: TRBV7-6; D: TRBD2; J: TRBJ2-7; size: few; DNA: TGTGCCAGCAGCAGAGGACTAGCGGGGTGGACCTACGAGCAGTACTTC; CDR3: CASSRGLAGWTYEQYF
V: TRBV20-1; D: TRBD2; J: TRBJ2-7; size: many; DNA: TGCAGTGCTTCCGCTAGCGGGGATCTCTACGAGCAGTACTTC; CDR3: CSASASGDLYEQYF
V: TRBV20-1; D: -; J: TRBJ2-4; size: many; DNA: TGCAGTGCTAGTCCTCTAGCCAAAAACATTCAGTACTTC; CDR3: CSASPLAKNIQYF
V: TRBV20-1; D: TRBD1; J: TRBJ2-1; size: many; DNA: TGCAGTGCTAGAGATGGGACAGGGCAACTTTACAATGAGCAGTTCTTC; CDR3: CSARDGTGQLYNEQFF
V: TRBV10-3; D: TRBD2; J: TRBJ2-3; size: many; DNA: TGTGCCATCAGTGACGGGACTAGGCGCACAGATACGCAGTATTTT; CDR3: CAISDGTRRTDTQYF
V: TRBV10-1; D: -; J: TRBJ2-7; size: -; DNA: TGCGCCAGCAGTGAGAATGGATACGAGCAGTACTTC; CDR3: CASSENGYEQYF
V: TRBV20-1; D: TRBD1; J: TRBJ1-1; size: many; DNA: TGCAGTGCTAGGGTAGACAGGGGGCGGTCTGAAGCTTTCTTT; CDR3: CSARVDRGRSEAFF
V: TRBV20-1; D: -; J: TRBJ2-3; size: many; DNA: TGCAGTGCTCCGGAGTCCCCTGACAGGACAGATACGCAGTATTTT; CDR3: CSAPESPDRTDTQYF
V: TRBV25-1; D: -; J: TRBJ2-5; size: many; DNA: TGTGCCAGCAGTGAATGGGGAAGCGGTCAAGAGACCCAGTACTTC; CDR3: CASSEWGSGQETQYF
V: TRBV27; D: -; J: TRBJ2-5; size: many; DNA: TGTGCCAGCGGGCGGGACAGAGGAGAGACCCAGTACTTC; CDR3: CASGRDRGETQYF
V: TRBV12-3/TRBV12-4; D: -; J: TRBJ1-1; size: many; DNA: TGTGCCAGCAGTTGGGCCTACGGGGGGGAAACTGAAGCTTTCTTT; CDR3: CASSWAYGGETEAFF
V: TRBV5-1; D: -; J: TRBJ2-2; size: many; DNA: TGCGCCAGCAGCTTGTTGCCAGGGTCGGACACCGGGGAGCTGTTTTTT; CDR3: CASSLLPGSDTGELFF
V: TRBV5-1; D: TRBD1; J: TRBJ2-7; size: many; DNA: TGCGCCAGCAGCCCTATAGGACAGGGTCGATCCTACGAGCAGTACTTC; CDR3: CASSPIGQGRSYEQYF
V: TRBV5-1; D: TRBD1; J: TRBJ2-7; size: few; DNA: TGCGCCAGCAGCTCCGGGACAGGGGTAAGCGAGCAGTACTTC; CDR3: CASSSGTGVSEQYF
V: TRBV7-8; D: TRBD2; J: TRBJ2-4; size: many; DNA: TGTGCCAGCAGCCCGTCCGGGACTAGGATAAACATTCAGTACTTC; CDR3: CASSPSGTRINIQYF
V: TRBV5-1; D: -; J: TRBJ2-3; size: many; DNA: TGCGCCAGCAGCTCCAGAGGGAGCGAAGATACGCAGTATTTT; CDR3: CASSSRGSEDTQYF
V: TRBV29-1; D: TRBD1; J: TRBJ2-5; size: many; DNA: TGCAGCGTTGCCACAGGGGGCGCGGAGACCCAGTACTTC; CDR3: CSVATGGAETQYF
V: TRBV28; D: -; J: TRBJ1-1; size: -; DNA: TGTGCCAGTCAGGGTCCGAACACTGAAGCTTTCTTT; CDR3: CASQGPNTEAFF
V: TRBV5-1; D: -; J: TRBJ2-1; size: many; DNA: TGCGCCAGCAGCTTGGAGTACTACAATGAGCAGTTCTTC; CDR3: CASSLEYYNEQFF
V: TRBV12-3/TRBV12-4; D: -; J: TRBJ1-3; size: many; DNA: TGTGCCAGCAGTCTCGTCCGGGGAAACACCATATATTTT; CDR3: CASSLVRGNTIYF
V: TRBV20-1; D: TRBD1; J: TRBJ2-1; size: many; DNA: TGCAGTGCTAGACTACAGGGGTCCTACAATGAGCAGTTCTTC; CDR3: CSARLQGSYNEQFF
V: TRBV19; D: -; J: TRBJ2-7; size: -; DNA: TGTGCCAGTAACGAGCGAGGCGCAGGTTCGACCTACGAGCAGTACTTC; CDR3: CASNERGAGSTYEQYF
V: TRBV5-1; D: -; J: TRBJ1-2; size: many; DNA: TGCGCCAGCAGCCTCTATCTTAACTATGGCTACACCTTC; CDR3: CASSLYLNYGYTF
V: TRBV9; D: -; J: TRBJ1-1; size: many; DNA: TGTGCCAGCAGCGACGCATCGGGGATCACTGAAGCTTTCTTT; CDR3: CASSDASGITEAFF